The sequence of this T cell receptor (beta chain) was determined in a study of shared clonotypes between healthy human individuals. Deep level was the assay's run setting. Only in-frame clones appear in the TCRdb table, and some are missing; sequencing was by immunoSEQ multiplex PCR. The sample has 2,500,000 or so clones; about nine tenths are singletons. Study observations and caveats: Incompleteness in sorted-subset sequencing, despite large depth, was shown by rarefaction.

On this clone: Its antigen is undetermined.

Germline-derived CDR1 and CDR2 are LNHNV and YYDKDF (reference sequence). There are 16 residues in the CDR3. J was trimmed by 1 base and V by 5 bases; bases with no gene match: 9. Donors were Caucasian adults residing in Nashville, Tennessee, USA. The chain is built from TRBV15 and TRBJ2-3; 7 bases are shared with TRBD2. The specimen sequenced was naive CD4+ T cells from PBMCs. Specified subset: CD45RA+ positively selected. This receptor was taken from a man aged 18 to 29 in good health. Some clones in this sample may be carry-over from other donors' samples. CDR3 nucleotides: TGTGCCACCAGCGCCGGACTAGGGGTGGGCACAGATACGCAGTATTTT. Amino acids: CATSAGLGVGTDTQYF.